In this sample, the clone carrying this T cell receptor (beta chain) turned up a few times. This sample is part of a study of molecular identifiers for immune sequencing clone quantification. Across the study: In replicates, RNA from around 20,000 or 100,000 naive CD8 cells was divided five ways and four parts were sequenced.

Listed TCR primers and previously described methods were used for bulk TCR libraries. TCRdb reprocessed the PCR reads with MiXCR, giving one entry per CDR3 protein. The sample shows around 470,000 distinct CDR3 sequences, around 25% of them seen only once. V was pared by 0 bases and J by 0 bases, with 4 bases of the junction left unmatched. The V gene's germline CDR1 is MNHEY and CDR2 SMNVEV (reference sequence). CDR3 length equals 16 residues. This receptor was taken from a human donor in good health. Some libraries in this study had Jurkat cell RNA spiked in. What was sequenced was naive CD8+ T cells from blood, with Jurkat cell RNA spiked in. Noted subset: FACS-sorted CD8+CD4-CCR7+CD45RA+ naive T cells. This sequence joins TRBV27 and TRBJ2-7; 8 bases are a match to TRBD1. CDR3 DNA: TGTGCCAGCAGTTTATCTGCCAGGGGGCCCTCCTACGAGCAGTACTTC. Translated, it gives CASSLSARGPSYEQYF.